This T cell receptor beta chain was obtained from a study of PD-L1 blockade in urothelial cancer. Sequencing used immunoSEQ multiplex PCR; TCRdb keeps in-frame clones, though not all of them. This sample has about 100,000 clones, with over 80% found just once. V dropped 7 bases and J dropped 3 bases, with 12 bases sitting between them. The CDR3 covers 13 residues. In germline, CDR1 is LGHNT, CDR2 FRNRAP. This TCR was recovered from a woman older than 75 with urothelial cancer. Sequencing was performed on PBMCs, taken around atezolizumab (anti-PD-L1) treatment. The genes are TRBV12-5 and TRBJ1-1, with D unresolved. The CDR3 sequence is CASAVDGYTEAFF. CDR3 nucleotide sequence: TGTGCTAGTGCCGTCGACGGGTACACTGAAGCTTTCTTT.